A single sample is the source of the 27 T cell receptor beta chains below, sequenced in a study of memory CD4+ T cells and cytomegalovirus serostatus. Single viable CD3+CD4+CD8-CD45RO+ cells were sorted as the memory CD4+ T cells. TCRdb keeps only in-frame clones here, not all; method: immunoSEQ multiplex PCR. Of about 42,000 clones listed, 60% to 85% are singletons. The source material was memory CD4+ T cells from blood. The receptor source for this set is an adult in good health and CMV-seronegative.

The sample holds a few counts of this clone. In DNA form, the CDR3 reads TGTGCCAGCAGTTACTCGCAGGGGGCGTTGACTGAAGCTTTCTTT. It translates to CASSYSQGALTEAFF. This chain joins TRBV6-5 and TRBJ1-1; TRBD1 aligns across 8 bases. The V gene's germline CDR1 is MNHEY and CDR2 SVGAGI. The V gene end was trimmed by 0 bases and the J gene end by 5 bases; junction bases not matched to a gene: 5. The CDR3 extends over 15 amino acids.

J is TRBJ2-5 and V is TRBV6-6; D is possibly TRBD1 (6 bases). The CDR3 is made up of 13 amino acids. V was trimmed by 6 bases and J by 2 bases, leaving 10 bases between them. The germline V gene encodes CDR1 MNHNY and CDR2 SVGAGI (reference sequence). The CDR3 DNA is TGTGCCAGCAGCTTCGGACAGCAAGAGACCCAGTACTTC. Translating gives CASSFGQQETQYF.

The chain joins TRBV7-9 to TRBJ1-1; D unresolved. This CDR3 region has 13 residues. Germline V gene sequence: CDR1 SEHNR, CDR2 FQNEAQ (reference sequence). Trimming shortened V by 3 bases and J by 1 base, and 6 bases separated the two germline ends. The CDR3 sequence: CASSLRQNTEAFF. CDR3 coding DNA: TGTGCCAGCAGCTTGCGTCAGAACACTGAAGCTTTCTTT. The variable domain in full, completed from reference TRBV7-9 and TRBJ1-1, reads DTGVSQNPRHKITKRGQNVTFRCDPISEHNRLYWYRQTLGQGPEFLTYFQNEAQLEKSRLLSDRFSAERPKGSFSTLEIQRTEQGDSAMYLCASSLRQNTEAFFGQGTRLTVV.

The V and J genes are TRBV2 and TRBJ2-3, with TRBD1 matching over 10 bases. Germline CDR1 is SNHLY and CDR2 is FYNNEI. V gave up 6 bases and J gave up 4 bases; unmatched junction bases: 7. There are 15 residues in the CDR3. The CDR3 DNA reads TGTGCCAGCAGGGGACAGGGGAAGGTTGCAGATACGCAGTATTTT. This codes for CASRGQGKVADTQYF.

The V and J genes are TRBV7-9 and TRBJ2-1; D possibly matches TRBD1 or TRBD2 (5 bases each). Germline V CDR1 and CDR2: SEHNR, FQNEAQ (reference sequence). This CDR3 contains 17 residues. V lost 0 bases to trimming and J lost 2 bases, with 14 bases between them. The CDR3 is CASSLASGTPTYNEQFF. CDR3 sequence (DNA): TGTGCCAGCAGCTTAGCGTCTGGGACCCCAACCTACAATGAGCAGTTCTTC.

The chain uses TRBV10-3 and TRBJ1-3; D unclear. The CDR3 runs 13 residues. V was pared by 7 bases and J by 4 bases, with 11 bases between. In germline, CDR1 is ENHRY, CDR2 SYGVKD. The CDR3 DNA follows: TGTGCCATCACAGAGGGTCCCGGAAACACCATATATTTT. Residues: CAITEGPGNTIYF.

The CDR3 DNA follows: TGCGCCAGCAGCTTGGTTTCTGGGGACTATGGCTACACCTTC. Translating gives CASSLVSGDYGYTF. The chain recombines TRBV5-1 with TRBJ1-2; D unclear. This CDR3 spans 14 amino acids. V was trimmed by 0 bases and J by 3 bases, leaving 9 bases between them. Looked up from germline, CDR1 is SGHRS and CDR2 is YFSETQ.

V is TRBV5-1 and J is TRBJ1-6; possible D gene TRBD1, 5 bases. Trimming removed 0 bases at V and 10 bases at J, with 14 bases between. This CDR3 has 15 amino acids. Germline CDR1 SGHRS, CDR2 YFSETQ. As DNA, the CDR3 is TGCGCCAGCAGCTTGGTTGGAGACAGCCACTCACCCCTCCACTTT. It codes for CASSLVGDSHSPLHF.

The chain combines TRBV28 with TRBJ1-5; 12 positions agree with TRBD1. The germline gives CDR1 MDHEN, CDR2 SYDVKM. This CDR3 has 18 amino acids. V lost 6 bases to trimming and J lost 1 base; unmatched junction nucleotides: 10. For the CDR3, the DNA is TGTGCCAGCAGGGCCGGGACAGGGGGCTCTATCAGCAATCAGCCCCAGCATTTT. This codes for CASRAGTGGSISNQPQHF.

The chain links TRBV5-8 to TRBJ1-3, with D possibly matching TRBD1 (6 bases). V was pared by 1 base and J by 4 bases, with 12 bases between. Per germline, CDR1 SGHTS and CDR2 YDEGEE. The CDR3 runs 15 residues. CDR3 sequence (DNA): TGTGCCAGCAGCTTGAGGGCAGGGACAGGAAACACCATATATTTT. As protein: CASSLRAGTGNTIYF.

This clone was found a few times. The rearrangement joins TRBV7-2 to TRBJ2-3; 8 nucleotides match TRBD2. This CDR3 spans 14 amino acids. V trimming: 6 bases; J trimming: 0 bases; junction bases outside the gene matches: 2. From germline, CDR1 is SGHTA and CDR2 FQGNSA. For the CDR3, the DNA is TGTGCCAGCAGTTCGGGGGGGAGCACAGATACGCAGTATTTT. Its translation: CASSSGGSTDTQYF.

The rearrangement joins TRBV2 to TRBJ2-3, with D possibly matching TRBD2 (7 bases). This CDR3 contains 17 residues. The V end was cut by 8 bases, the J end by 3 bases, with 24 bases between. Germline V CDR1 and CDR2: SNHLY, FYNNEI. The CDR3 sequence: CASGRGTAGSRTDTQYF. The CDR3 nucleotides are TGTGCCAGCGGGAGGGGGACGGCAGGGAGTAGGACAGATACGCAGTATTTT.

The chain is built from TRBV19 and TRBJ2-1, with D hard to call. Trimming shortened V by 6 bases and J by 2 bases, and 5 bases separated the two germline ends. Germline CDR1 is LNHDA and CDR2 is SQIVND (reference sequence). This CDR3 region has 12 residues. CDR3 nucleotide sequence: TGTGCCAGTAGCGCCGCCTACAATGAGCAGTTCTTC. Residues: CASSAAYNEQFF.

The sample holds a few counts of this clone. The chain couples TRBV28 to TRBJ1-6, with D unresolved. With 2 bases removed from V and 9 bases from J, the gap between germline ends came to 8 bases. The CDR3 runs 13 residues. Looked up from germline, CDR1 is MDHEN and CDR2 is SYDVKM. This CDR3 reads CASSLTAGSPLHF. CDR3 nucleotide sequence: TGTGCCAGCAGTTTAACCGCGGGTTCACCCCTCCACTTT.

The rearrangement links TRBV11-3 to TRBJ2-5, with a weak D call TRBD2 (6 bases). The CDR3 is 14 amino acids. Germline assignment: CDR1 SGHNT and CDR2 YENEEA. V lost 5 bases and J 0 bases, leaving 10 bases between the germline ends. For the CDR3, the DNA is TGTGCCAGCAGCCCCGGAGGGGACCAAGAGACCCAGTACTTC. Translating it yields CASSPGGDQETQYF.

The chain employs TRBV4-2 and TRBJ2-6, with TRBD1 matching 7 bases. CDR1 and CDR2 from the germline V gene are LGHNA and YNFKEQ. The CDR3 is 18 residues long. Losses at the gene ends were 4 bases for V and 0 bases for J; bases not matched to a gene: 9. Written as DNA, the CDR3 is TGTGCCAGCAGCCCACGAACTGGACAGGACTCTGGGGCCAACGTCCTGACTTTC. Residues: CASSPRTGQDSGANVLTF.

The rearrangement links TRBV9 to TRBJ2-7; D is possibly TRBD1 or TRBD2 (5 bases each). The CDR3 runs to 15 residues. CDR1 and CDR2 from the germline V gene are SGDLS and YYNGEE. V lost 2 bases and J lost 0, with 12 bases in between. The CDR3 loop is CASSVGTASSYEQYF. In nucleotides, the CDR3 is TGTGCCAGCAGCGTTGGGACCGCGAGCTCCTACGAGCAGTACTTC.

The chain couples TRBV6-1 to TRBJ2-7; TRBD1 or TRBD2 may be the D gene (6 bases each). Per the germline V gene, CDR1 is MNHNS and CDR2 is SASEGT. This CDR3 is built from 15 residues. With 4 bases removed from V and 6 bases from J, the gap between germline ends came to 19 bases. Here the CDR3 DNA reads TGTGCCAGCAGTGGGGGGGCGACCTGGGTTGGCGAGCAGTACTTC. It codes for CASSGGATWVGEQYF.

This chain uses TRBV27 with TRBJ1-1, with D possibly being TRBD1 (5 bases). In germline, CDR1 is MNHEY, CDR2 SMNVEV (reference sequence). V was pared by 7 bases and J by 5 bases, with 17 bases between. The CDR3 length is 14 residues. CDR3 in DNA: TGTGCCAGCACCGTAAGGAGGGGCGGTACTGAAGCTTTCTTT. This encodes CASTVRRGGTEAFF.

V and J are TRBV6-5 and TRBJ1-6, with D unclear. V was pared by 6 bases and J by 5 bases, with 14 bases between. The CDR3 has 15 residues. Germline CDR1 reads MNHEY; CDR2 reads SVGAGI. CDR3 sequence reads: CASRLRTANNSPLHF. The DNA of the CDR3 is TGTGCCAGCAGACTCCGAACCGCTAATAATTCACCCCTCCACTTT.

This clone was observed a handful of times. The chain recombines TRBV6-1 with TRBJ1-2; TRBD1 matches 7 bases. The CDR3 covers 14 residues. The ends lost 6 bases at V and 4 bases at J; junction bases unmatched: 8. CDR1 is MNHNS and CDR2 is SASEGT in the germline V gene. For the CDR3, the DNA is TGTGCCAGCAGCGATCCGGGACAGCTCTATGGCTACACCTTC. Protein: CASSDPGQLYGYTF.

Only a few counts were recorded for this clone. This chain uses TRBV28 with TRBJ2-6; 9 bases align to TRBD1. Germline V lookup: CDR1 MDHEN, CDR2 SYDVKM. The junction had 13 bases not matched to a gene; V was cut back by 10 bases and J by 0 bases. The CDR3 consists of 18 residues. The DNA of the CDR3 is TGTGCCACGTTGGCCGGGACAGGGTCCAGCTCTGGGGCCAACGTCCTGACTTTC. This sequence encodes CATLAGTGSSSGANVLTF.

The V gene is TRBV5-1, the J gene TRBJ1-1; D ambiguous. There are 11 residues in the CDR3. Trimming took 7 bases from V and 8 from J, leaving 12 bases between them. Looked up from germline, CDR1 is SGHRS and CDR2 is YFSETQ. CDR3 DNA: TGCGCCAGCTCGGACTTAGGGGAAGCTTTCTTT. It yields the protein CASSDLGEAFF.

This chain connects TRBV5-1 to TRBJ2-1; D may correspond to TRBD1 or TRBD2 (5 bases each). Germline V gene data show CDR1 as SGHRS and CDR2 as YFSETQ. The CDR3 loop spans 14 amino acids. Trimming took off 4 bases at V and 7 bases at J, with 15 bases between the two ends. CDR3 in DNA: TGCGCCAGCAGCCGGGACGTCGGGACGAATGAGCAGTTCTTC. Translation gives CASSRDVGTNEQFF.

The rearrangement uses TRBV6-5 and TRBJ2-7; 7 positions agree with TRBD1. Germline trimming cut 2 bases from V and 10 bases from J; bases unmatched to any gene: 5. The CDR3 runs 12 residues. Per the germline V gene, CDR1 is MNHEY and CDR2 is SVGAGI. The CDR3 DNA reads TGTGCCAGCAGTTACAAAGGGGGCGAACAGTACTTC. This codes for CASSYKGGEQYF.

V usage is TRBV27 and J usage is TRBJ2-7; 7 nucleotides match TRBD1. The germline CDR1 and CDR2 sequences are MNHEY and SMNVEV (reference sequence). V was pared by 5 bases and J by 5 bases, with 12 bases of the junction left unmatched. This CDR3 spans 15 amino acids. CDR3 coding DNA: TGTGCCAGCAGTCCTTCGGGCAGGGGGAGTCACGAGCAGTACTTC. Its protein is CASSPSGRGSHEQYF.

This clone showed up just a few times. The chain joins TRBV7-2 to TRBJ2-7; 8 bases fit TRBD1. This CDR3 has 15 residues. In germline, CDR1 is SGHTA, CDR2 FQGNSA. J gave up 6 bases and V 5 bases, and 12 bases lay outside the gene matches. As DNA, the CDR3 is TGTGCCAGCAGCCTACACGGACAGGGATTGGGCGAGCAGTACTTC. It specifies CASSLHGQGLGEQYF.